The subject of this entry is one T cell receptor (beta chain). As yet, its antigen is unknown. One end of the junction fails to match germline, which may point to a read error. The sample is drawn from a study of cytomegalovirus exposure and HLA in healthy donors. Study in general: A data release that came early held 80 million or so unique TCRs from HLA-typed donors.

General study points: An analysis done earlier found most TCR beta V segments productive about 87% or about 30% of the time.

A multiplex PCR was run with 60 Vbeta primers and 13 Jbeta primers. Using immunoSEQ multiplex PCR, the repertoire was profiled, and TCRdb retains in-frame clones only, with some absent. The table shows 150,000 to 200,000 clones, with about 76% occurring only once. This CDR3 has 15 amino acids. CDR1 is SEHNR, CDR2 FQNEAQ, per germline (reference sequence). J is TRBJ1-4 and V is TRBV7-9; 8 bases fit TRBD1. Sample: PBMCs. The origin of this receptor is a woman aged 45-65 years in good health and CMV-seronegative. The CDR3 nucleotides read TGTGCCAGCAGCTTAGGGACAGGGACTAATGAAAAACTGCTTTTT. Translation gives CASSLGTGTNEKLLF. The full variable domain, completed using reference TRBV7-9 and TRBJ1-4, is DTGVSQNPRHKITKRGQNVTFRCDPISEHNRLYWYRQTLGQGPEFLTYFQNEAQLEKSRLLSDRFSAERPKGSFSTLEIQRTEQGDSAMYLCASSLGTGTNEKLLFGSGTQLSVL.